A selection of T cell receptor beta chains follows, all from one sample in a study of PD-1 blockade in classical Hodgkin lymphoma. This table comes from immunoSEQ multiplex PCR, and its TCRdb copy is limited to in-frame clones, with some not included. The data show about 25,000 clones, under 90% seen once. The starting material was peripheral blood mononuclear cells (PBMCs), obtained at baseline. The receptors were sampled from a human donor with classical Hodgkin lymphoma. Each CDR3 is given without its conserved first and last residue. D genes are given only for firm matches.

V	J	D	CDR3
TRBV2	TRBJ2-7	TRBD1	ASSEGQGREQY
TRBV30	TRBJ2-5	TRBD2	AWNLAGGQETQY
TRBV5-1	TRBJ1-4	TRBD1	ASSSGGSNEKLF
TRBV7-9	TRBJ2-5	-	ASSLAGGETQY
TRBV7-9	TRBJ1-2	-	ASSLNGYT
TRBV9	TRBJ1-3	-	ASSVAGVTSGNTIY
TRBV4-3	TRBJ2-2	TRBD1	ASSQDEQGAAGELF
TRBV5-4	TRBJ2-1	TRBD2	ASRSGGGARNEQF
TRBV7-2	TRBJ2-3	TRBD2	ASSPQTSGATDTQY
TRBV5-1	TRBJ1-2	-	ASSSGGYGYT
TRBV7-9	TRBJ2-7	-	ASSLGQESYEQY
TRBV4-1	TRBJ2-1	-	ASSQDRSGLVGNEQF
TRBV6-6	TRBJ2-5	-	ASSPGQPGKTQY
TRBV5-1	TRBJ2-1	TRBD2	ASSPSGDSYNEQF
TRBV7-9	TRBJ1-2	TRBD1	ASSPQGVGANYGYT
TRBV12-5	TRBJ2-7	-	ASGLGQKDEQY
TRBV6-5	TRBJ1-3	-	ASSPLGTKGNTIY